This T cell receptor (beta chain) was recorded in a study of T cell changes during pregnancy in multiple sclerosis. Losses at the gene ends were 0 bases for V and 5 bases for J; bases not matched to a gene: 4. The CDR3 consists of 15 residues. CDR1 SGHTA and CDR2 FQGNSA come from the germline V gene. The repertoire was sequenced with immunoSEQ multiplex PCR; TCRdb's copy has only in-frame clones and lacks some. The sample contains 65,000 to 90,000 clones, around nine tenths of which appear only once. This clone showed up just a few times. This sequence originates from a female donor with multiple sclerosis, enrolled in a pregnancy study. This rearrangement joins TRBV7-2 to TRBJ1-5; 7 nucleotides match TRBD1. The sample consisted of CD4+ T cells from peripheral blood mononuclear cells, taken after pregnancy. CDR3 DNA: TGTGCCAGCAGCTTAGCGTCAGGGGGTCATCAGCCCCAGCATTTT. Translating it yields CASSLASGGHQPQHF.